The sequence of this T cell receptor beta chain was determined in a study of PD-1 and CTLA-4 blockade in melanoma. Only in-frame clones appear in the TCRdb table, and some are missing; sequencing was by immunoSEQ multiplex PCR. The table lists about 31,000 clones, 75% to 95% of them singletons. The CDR3 is 20 residues long. CDR1 is LNHDA and CDR2 is SQIVND in the germline V gene (reference sequence). Details on this clone: One junction end disagrees with the germline gene, perhaps due to a read error.

The V and J genes are TRBV19 and TRBJ1-5, with a possible D match to TRBD1 (6 bases). This sequence originates from a human donor with melanoma. Here the sequenced sample was CD8+ T cells from peripheral blood, taken from a patient given anti-PD-1 treatment. This chain's CDR3 is CASKATPSKGTRGLYQPQHF. The CDR3 nucleotides read TGTGCGAGTAAGGCTACTCCCTCTAAAGGGACTCGGGGGCTATATCAGCCCCAGCATTTT.